This TCR beta chain was identified in a study of T cell responses to AZD1222 COVID-19 vaccine. Investigators merged groups given second doses at roughly 4 or roughly 12 weeks. The data were produced by immunoSEQ multiplex PCR, yet TCRdb's version contains in-frame clones alone and is incomplete. Of approximately 150,000 clones detected, roughly 90% appear once; the ten largest clones hold 1% to 1.5%. This TCR came from an adult who received the AZD1222 COVID-19 vaccine. The sample in question was peripheral blood, obtained 28 days after the second AZD1222 dose.

As DNA, the CDR3 is TGTGCCAGCAGTGACCGGACAGGGGTATCACCCCTCCACTTT. This gives the protein CASSDRTGVSPLHF. V and J are TRBV6-1 and TRBJ1-6, with TRBD1 matching 9 bases. Per the germline V gene, CDR1 is MNHNS and CDR2 is SASEGT. CDR3 length: 14 residues. The trim removed 3 bases at V and 10 bases at J, leaving 4 bases unmatched.